The 20 T cell receptor beta chains given below trace back to one sample, sequenced in a study of cytomegalovirus exposure and HLA in healthy donors. The PCR contained 60 Vbeta and 13 Jbeta primers. Only in-frame clones appear in the TCRdb table, and some are missing; sequencing was by immunoSEQ multiplex PCR. The table includes approximately 140,000 clones, approximately 80% detected once. The source material was PBMCs. These receptors all stem from a male donor in good health and CMV-seropositive.

This chain joins TRBV4-3 and TRBJ2-1; D might be TRBD2 (6 bases). CDR1 and CDR2 from the germline V gene are LGHNA and YSLEER. CDR3 size: 16 residues. Trimming removed 0 bases from V and 2 bases from J, with 11 bases in between. In DNA, the CDR3 is TGCGCCAGCAGCCAAGATCGGGGGTCCCCCTACAATGAGCAGTTCTTC. This gives the protein CASSQDRGSPYNEQFF.

The rearrangement links TRBV4-1 to TRBJ2-7; 8 nucleotides agree with TRBD2. The V gene's germline CDR1 is MGHRA and CDR2 YSYEKL. CDR3 size: 19 residues. After removal of 1 base from V and 5 bases from J, the junction contained 19 bases not matched to a gene. The CDR3 is CASSQGGLAGVRSFHEQYF. DNA for the CDR3: TGCGCCAGCAGCCAAGGGGGGCTAGCGGGTGTAAGGTCTTTCCACGAGCAGTACTTC.

The V and J genes are TRBV18 and TRBJ1-5; 9 bases map to TRBD1. V gave up 1 base and J gave up 3 bases; unmatched junction bases: 4. There are 16 residues in the CDR3. Germline V lookup: CDR1 KGHSH, CDR2 LQKENI. CDR3 nucleotide sequence: TGTGCCAGCTCACCACGACAGGGGGGCCCCAATCAGCCCCAGCATTTT. Protein: CASSPRQGGPNQPQHF.

This chain links TRBV12-5 with TRBJ1-4; D is uncertain. The CDR3 contains 11 residues. Germline values: CDR1 LGHNT, CDR2 FRNRAP. Trimming removed 5 bases at V and 5 bases at J, with 3 bases between. CDR3 protein: CASGRNEKLFF. In nucleotides, the CDR3 is TGTGCTAGTGGTCGGAATGAAAAACTGTTTTTT. The complete variable domain, with remaining parts taken from reference TRBV12-5 and TRBJ1-4, reads DARVTQTPRHKVTEMGQEVTMRCQPILGHNTVFWYRQTMMQGLELLAYFRNRAPLDDSGMPKDRFSAEMPDATLATLKIQPSEPRDSAVYFCASGRNEKLFFGSGTQLSVL.

V usage is TRBV25-1 and J usage is TRBJ2-1; weak D call: TRBD2 (6 bases). CDR3 length equals 15 residues. The V and J ends lost 1 base and 2 bases respectively, with 9 bases between them. Germline values: CDR1 MGHDK, CDR2 SYGVNS. CDR3: CASSESGRAYNEQFF. The CDR3 DNA is TGTGCCAGCAGTGAATCCGGGAGAGCCTACAATGAGCAGTTCTTC.

The V gene is TRBV9, the J gene TRBJ1-2; no firm D call. The CDR3 contains 13 residues. Germline V CDR1 and CDR2: SGDLS, YYNGEE. The germline V and J ends were trimmed by 0 bases and 4 bases, with 7 bases remaining between them. The CDR3 region has the DNA TGTGCCAGCAGCGTAGGAGTTCCCTATGGCTACACCTTC. As protein: CASSVGVPYGYTF.

The chain links TRBV7-9 to TRBJ1-4; 7 bases are a match to TRBD1. Germline trimming cut 5 bases from V and 3 bases from J; bases unmatched to any gene: 3. The CDR3 totals 14 residues. Germline CDR1 reads SEHNR; CDR2 reads FQNEAQ (reference sequence). CDR3 sequence (DNA): TGTGCCAGCAGCCCCGGGACAGCTAATGAAAAACTGTTTTTT. Residues: CASSPGTANEKLFF. Full variable domain (rest looked up from reference TRBV7-9 and TRBJ1-4): DTGVSQNPRHKITKRGQNVTFRCDPISEHNRLYWYRQTLGQGPEFLTYFQNEAQLEKSRLLSDRFSAERPKGSFSTLEIQRTEQGDSAMYLCASSPGTANEKLFFGSGTQLSVL.

This clone has a single count. V gene TRBV6-5 combines with J gene TRBJ1-4; no firm D call. V was cut by 6 bases and J by 5 bases, with 13 bases left in between. The germline V gene has CDR1 MNHEY and CDR2 SVGAGI. This CDR3 has 14 residues. The CDR3 region has the DNA TGTGCCAGCAGCCTAGCAGAACCGAATGAAAAACTGTTTTTT. As protein: CASSLAEPNEKLFF.

The CDR3: CASRLAGGLAEPSSYNEQFF. The CDR3 DNA follows: TGTGCAAGTCGCTTAGCGGGGGGACTAGCGGAGCCCAGCTCCTACAATGAGCAGTTCTTC. The chain is built from TRBV12-2 and TRBJ2-1; no check of the table's D call, TRBD2, against the DNA was made. TRBV12-2 is a pseudogene. This CDR3 has 20 residues.

The chain links TRBV29-1 to TRBJ2-1, with 16 bases matching TRBD2. The CDR3 sequence is 14 residues long. The J segment lost 9 bases and the V segment lost 6 bases, leaving 5 bases of the junction unmatched. Germline CDR1 is SQVTM and CDR2 is ANQGSEA. DNA of the CDR3: TGCAGCGTAGTGGGACTAGCGGGGGGGCGTGAGCAGTTCTTC. This gives the protein CSVVGLAGGREQFF.

This rearrangement joins TRBV10-3 to TRBJ2-5; 7 bases match TRBD1. Germline V gives CDR1 ENHRY, CDR2 SYGVKD. J gave up 4 bases and V 6 bases, and 5 bases lay outside the gene matches. CDR3 length: 13 residues. CDR3 loop: CAISEGASETQYF. CDR3 nucleotide sequence: TGTGCCATCAGCGAGGGGGCTTCAGAGACCCAGTACTTC.

The V and J genes are TRBV7-2 and TRBJ2-7, with D perhaps matching TRBD2 (5 bases). With 2 bases removed from V and 2 bases from J, the gap between germline ends came to 13 bases. The CDR3 covers 15 residues. Germline assignment: CDR1 SGHTA and CDR2 FQGNSA. CDR3 amino acids: CASSLILSGTYEQYF. In nucleotides, the CDR3 is TGTGCCAGCAGCTTAATCCTATCGGGGACCTACGAGCAGTACTTC.

The chain uses TRBV6-4 and TRBJ2-2; 9 bases agree with TRBD2. The CDR3 has 14 residues. Germline CDR1 is MRHNA and CDR2 is SNTAGT. J gave up 4 bases and V 4 bases, and 1 base lay outside the gene matches. CDR3 protein: CASSGSGGTGELFF. The CDR3 DNA reads TGTGCCAGCAGTGGTAGCGGGGGCACCGGGGAGCTGTTTTTT.

The chain couples TRBV6-4 to TRBJ1-1, with 8 bases fitting TRBD1. The CDR3 runs to 15 residues. The germline CDR1 and CDR2 sequences are MRHNA and SNTAGT. V shed 4 bases and J 5 bases; nucleotides not matched to a gene: 9. The CDR3 sequence: CASSASDRVRTEAFF. The CDR3 DNA is TGTGCCAGCAGTGCATCGGACAGGGTTCGGACTGAAGCTTTCTTT.

The chain has TRBV7-6 and TRBJ2-5, with 9 bases aligning to TRBD1. Unmatched junction bases numbered 4, after V lost 3 bases and J lost 2 bases. This CDR3 has 15 residues. From germline, CDR1 is SGHVS and CDR2 FNYEAQ. In DNA, the CDR3 is TGTGCCAGCAGCTTTACGGGACAGGGTCAAGAGACCCAGTACTTC. This translates into CASSFTGQGQETQYF.

Concerning this clone: Distinct nucleotide sequences in the sample also encode this CDR3. The gene calls are TRBV7-9 and TRBJ2-1; maybe TRBD1 (6 bases). V lost 2 bases and J lost 0, with 8 bases in between. Germline V CDR1 and CDR2: SEHNR, FQNEAQ (reference sequence). The CDR3 consists of 15 residues. The CDR3 DNA sequence: TGTGCCAGCAGCTTAAGGGGGAGCTCCTACAATGAGCAGTTCTTC. Residues: CASSLRGSSYNEQFF.

V is TRBV7-6 and J is TRBJ2-1; 10 bases align to TRBD1. Germline-derived CDR1 and CDR2 are SGHVS and FNYEAQ. The CDR3 covers 15 residues. After removal of 0 bases from V and 6 bases from J, the junction contained 2 bases not matched to a gene. CDR3 DNA: TGTGCCAGCAGCTTAGCAGGACAGGGGGTCAATGAGCAGTTCTTC. This gives the protein CASSLAGQGVNEQFF.

This chain joins TRBV11-3 and TRBJ2-1; the D is unclear. The germline V and J ends were trimmed by 0 bases and 8 bases, with 11 bases remaining between them. The CDR3 runs to 14 residues. Looked up from germline, CDR1 is SGHNT and CDR2 is YENEEA. CDR3 nucleotides: TGTGCCAGCAGCTTAGATTTTGAACGGGATGAGCAGTTCTTC. This codes for CASSLDFERDEQFF. Using reference TRBV11-3 and TRBJ2-1 for the parts outside the CDR3, the full variable domain is EAGVVQSPRYKIIEKKQPVAFWCNPISGHNTLYWYLQNLGQGPELLIRYENEEAVDDSQLPKDRFSAERLKGVDSTLKIQPAELGDSAVYLCASSLDFERDEQFFGPGTRLTVL.

This chain joins TRBV5-1 and TRBJ1-2, with 9 bases aligning to TRBD1. The CDR3 is 11 residues long. In germline, CDR1 is SGHRS, CDR2 YFSETQ. V gave up 5 bases and J gave up 7 bases; unmatched junction bases: 0. The chain's CDR3 is CASRGQGGYTF. CDR3 bases: TGCGCCAGCAGGGGACAGGGTGGCTACACCTTC.

Comment on this clone: At one end the junction does not follow the germline gene, possibly because of a read error. The gene calls are TRBV7-7 and TRBJ2-1, with D tentatively TRBD2 (5 bases). Germline CDR1 SSHAT, CDR2 FNYEAQ (reference sequence). CDR3 size: 14 residues. The CDR3 sequence: CASSPTDSSFEQFF. The CDR3 nucleotides read TGTGCTAGCAGCCCAACGGACTCAAGCTTTGAGCAGTTCTTC.